Listed below are T cell receptor beta chains from one sample, sequenced in a study of blood T cell repertoires in COVID-19. Assay used: immunoSEQ multiplex PCR; TCRdb lists only in-frame clones, some missing. The profile shows 310,000 or so clones, about 91% of them singletons. Sequencing was carried out using PBMCs or T cells enriched from blood (not recorded which). These receptor sequences come from a woman between 35 and 50 years old who had recovered from COVID-19. The CDR3 runs from the conserved cysteine through the conserved F or W.

v_call: TRBV28
cdr3_aa: CASSPPGTVGVETQYF

v_call: TRBV7-9
cdr3_aa: CASSPRQGYEQYF

v_call: TRBV10-3
cdr3_aa: CAISEVTGGKNKGEKLFF

v_call: TRBV29-1
cdr3_aa: CSGVRGTEAFF

v_call: TRBV5-4
cdr3_aa: CASSLDGDQPQHF

v_call: TRBV15
cdr3_aa: CATSRETNGELFF

v_call: TRBV7-3
cdr3_aa: CASSLAGADGYTF

v_call: TRBV2
cdr3_aa: CASSGSGTRNQPQHF

v_call: TRBV9
cdr3_aa: CASSAKGGNTEAFF

v_call: TRBV7-2
cdr3_aa: CASSKQPQGAPDTQYF

v_call: TRBV20-1
cdr3_aa: CSASFGTDTQYF

v_call: TRBV5-6
cdr3_aa: CASSLGLGGPEAFF

v_call: TRBV4-1
cdr3_aa: CASSHPSDTQYF

v_call: TRBV15
cdr3_aa: CATSRDRLAGGYGYTF

v_call: TRBV5-6
cdr3_aa: CASSFRVSYQETQYF

v_call: TRBV28
cdr3_aa: CASGLPQGTNEKLFF

v_call: TRBV29-1
cdr3_aa: CSVVTRGLVAYGYTF

v_call: TRBV19
cdr3_aa: CASSIGAGSYNEQFF

v_call: TRBV4-1
cdr3_aa: CASSQVAGGYNEQFF

v_call: TRBV27
cdr3_aa: CASSPPGGNEQFF

v_call: TRBV7-2
cdr3_aa: CASQTSGRNPSSYEQYF

v_call: TRBV9
cdr3_aa: CASSVATLSNTGELFF

v_call: TRBV30
cdr3_aa: CAWSPTGVDGYTF

v_call: TRBV29-1
cdr3_aa: CSVEDRGEYNEQFF

v_call: TRBV5-6
cdr3_aa: CASTVVGQGAYGYTF

v_call: TRBV5-8
cdr3_aa: CASSLGLAGRNTGELFF

v_call: TRBV5-4
cdr3_aa: CASNSGTGGPEQYF

v_call: TRBV28
cdr3_aa: CASSPQGGTEAFF

v_call: TRBV24-1
cdr3_aa: CATSDAGTASGYTF

v_call: TRBV28
cdr3_aa: CASSLSQYEQYF

v_call: TRBV6-2/TRBV6-3
cdr3_aa: CASSYSGDYGYTF

v_call: TRBV11-3
cdr3_aa: CASSALARTGGETQYF

v_call: TRBV7-8
cdr3_aa: CASSFKPPVSSSYNEQFF

v_call: TRBV6-5
cdr3_aa: CASSRQGPPNYGYTF

v_call: TRBV5-6
cdr3_aa: CASSLRQGKDIQYF

v_call: TRBV4-2
cdr3_aa: CASSQAALAGGQETQYF

v_call: TRBV4-3
cdr3_aa: CASSQDLRGWYGYTF

v_call: TRBV29-1
cdr3_aa: CSGEGQGSEQYF

v_call: TRBV27
cdr3_aa: CASSLLALDEQFF

v_call: TRBV19
cdr3_aa: CASSSPAGSNQPQHF

v_call: TRBV18
cdr3_aa: CASSPQGVSYEQYF

v_call: TRBV11-2
cdr3_aa: CASSFGLAGASSYEQYF

v_call: TRBV2
cdr3_aa: CASSADRGFQETQYF

v_call: TRBV6-6
cdr3_aa: CASSFTTGRGTEAFF

v_call: TRBV23-1
cdr3_aa: CASSSRGGPSYYNSPLHF

v_call: TRBV7-3
cdr3_aa: CASSLPRSSYEQYF

v_call: TRBV7-8
cdr3_aa: CASSPLAAVYNEQFF

v_call: TRBV30
cdr3_aa: CAWGQGAHEQYF

v_call: TRBV7-9
cdr3_aa: CASSKRGGGEAGNEKLFF

v_call: TRBV2
cdr3_aa: CATKTGTGSNYGYTF

v_call: TRBV7-9
cdr3_aa: CASSLGSQRNPYEQYF

v_call: TRBV11-2
cdr3_aa: CASSGPPLYNEQFF

v_call: TRBV5-4
cdr3_aa: CASSPGQGVNSPLHF

v_call: TRBV9
cdr3_aa: CASSTRQAGANVLTF

v_call: TRBV4-1
cdr3_aa: CASSQSRDSRNTEAFF